This T cell receptor beta chain was identified in a study of cytomegalovirus exposure and HLA in healthy donors. The PCR ran on 60 Vbeta and 13 Jbeta primers. Assay used: immunoSEQ multiplex PCR; TCRdb lists only in-frame clones, some missing. The sample records about 140,000 clones, more than 75% being singletons. Points on this clone: Its matching antigen is unknown.

Study-level results: In presence/absence analyses, roughly uniform sequencing depth across donors was assumed. In vitro confirmation showed three CMV-associated chains to be CMV antigen specific. Association with HLA alleles at 0.05 false discovery rate was found for 15,000 to 20,000 TCR beta sequences in a later analysis.

The CDR3 consists of 15 residues. V trimming: 8 bases; J trimming: 0 bases; junction bases outside the gene matches: 10. CDR1 and CDR2 from the germline V gene are WSHSY and SAAADI. The sequenced material came from PBMCs. The rearrangement links TRBV10-2 to TRBJ2-7; TRBD2 matches at 7 bases. The receptor comes from a man younger than 30 in good health and CMV-seropositive. The CDR3, as DNA: TGCGCCAGCTCGGGGTGGGGGGGTAGCTCCTACGAGCAGTACTTC. Protein product: CASSGWGGSSYEQYF.